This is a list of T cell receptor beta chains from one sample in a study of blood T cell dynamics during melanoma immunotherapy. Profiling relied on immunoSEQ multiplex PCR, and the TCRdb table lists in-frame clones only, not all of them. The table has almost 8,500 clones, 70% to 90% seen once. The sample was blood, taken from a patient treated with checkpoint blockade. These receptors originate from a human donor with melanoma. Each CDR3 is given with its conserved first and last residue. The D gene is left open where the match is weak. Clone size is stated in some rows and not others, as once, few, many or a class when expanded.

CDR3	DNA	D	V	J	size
CASSYVPVLRDSNQPQHF	TGTGCCAGTAGTTATGTCCCCGTATTAAGGGATAGCAATCAGCCCCAGCATTTT	.	TRBV19	TRBJ1-5	.
CASEGGEAFF	TGTGCCAGTGAGGGCGGTGAGGCTTTCTTT	.	TRBV19	TRBJ1-1	.
CASSQGNTIYF	TGCGCCAGCAGCCAGGGAAACACCATATATTTT	.	TRBV5-1	TRBJ1-3	.
CASSPGGTGTYEQYF	TGTGCCAGCAGCCCAGGGGGGACAGGGACCTACGAGCAGTACTTC	TRBD1	TRBV7-3	TRBJ2-7	.
CASRSHLGQVYEQYF	TGTGCCAGCAGATCTCACCTAGGACAGGTCTACGAGCAGTACTTC	TRBD1	TRBV2	TRBJ2-7	.
CASSFADREVDEQYF	TGTGCCAGCAGCTTCGCCGACAGGGAAGTGGACGAGCAGTACTTC	TRBD1	TRBV5-6	TRBJ2-7	once
CASRGTGYYGYTF	TGTGCCAGCAGGGGGACGGGGTACTATGGCTACACCTTC	.	TRBV25-1	TRBJ1-2	.
CASSPKGPGTEAFF	TGTGCCAGCTCACCGAAGGGGCCGGGCACTGAAGCTTTCTTT	.	TRBV18	TRBJ1-1	.
CASSPPVIYGYTF	TGTGCCAGCTCACCCCCGGTAATCTATGGCTACACCTTC	.	TRBV18	TRBJ1-2	.
CASSDSSHNEQFF	TGTGCCAGCAGTGACAGTAGCCACAATGAGCAGTTCTTC	.	TRBV6-4	TRBJ2-1	.
CASSPQGTGELFF	TGTGCCAGCTCCCCCCAGGGCACCGGGGAGCTGTTTTTT	.	TRBV18	TRBJ2-2	once
CASSDGDRGSNQPQHF	TGTGCCAGCAGTGACGGGGACAGGGGAAGCAATCAGCCCCAGCATTTT	TRBD1	TRBV27	TRBJ1-5	.
CSVYTGEAFF	TGCAGCGTATACACAGGGGAAGCTTTCTTT	.	TRBV29-1	TRBJ1-1	.
CASSPEGSPLHF	TGCGCCAGCAGCCCCGAGGGGTCACCCCTCCACTTT	.	TRBV5-1	TRBJ1-6	.
CASSTGQRSYEQYF	TGTGCCAGTAGTACGGGACAACGCTCCTACGAGCAGTACTTC	.	TRBV19	TRBJ2-7	.
CASSPRLGAGNTIYF	TGTGCCAGTAGTCCCCGACTGGGGGCAGGAAACACCATATATTTT	.	TRBV19	TRBJ1-3	.
CASSLEGTGATEAFF	TGTGCCAGCAGCTTAGAAGGGACAGGGGCCACTGAAGCTTTCTTT	TRBD1	TRBV7-9	TRBJ1-1	once
CASSLDGAYEQYF	TGCGCCAGCAGCCTGGACGGAGCCTACGAGCAGTACTTC	.	TRBV5-1	TRBJ2-7	.
CASSLVSYGYTF	TGTGCCAGCAGCTTGGTCAGCTATGGCTACACCTTC	.	TRBV5-6	TRBJ1-2	.
CASSLAGVSWNEQYF	TGTGCCAGCAGCTTAGCGGGGGTCTCGTGGAACGAGCAGTACTTC	.	TRBV7-9	TRBJ2-7	.
CASSLAGIGNTIYF	TGCGCCAGCAGCTTAGCGGGTATTGGAAACACCATATATTTT	.	TRBV5-1	TRBJ1-3	.
CATLRDRTTYEQYF	TGTGCCACCCTCCGGGACAGGACAACCTACGAGCAGTACTTC	TRBD1	TRBV19	TRBJ2-7	.
CASGLPDRVTQPQHF	TGTGCTAGTGGTTTGCCGGACAGGGTTACTCAGCCCCAGCATTTT	TRBD1	TRBV12-5	TRBJ1-5	.
CASSIDGSMNTEAFF	TGTGCCAGTAGTATAGATGGCAGTATGAACACTGAAGCTTTCTTT	.	TRBV19	TRBJ1-1	.
CASSSGTTYEQYF	TGCGCCAGCAGTTCCGGGACCACCTACGAGCAGTACTTC	.	TRBV4-1	TRBJ2-7	.
CASSLKSLSGGTYNSPLHF	TGTGCCAGCAGTTTAAAAAGTCTGTCAGGGGGGACCTATAATTCACCCCTCCACTTT	TRBD1	TRBV27	TRBJ1-6	.
CAISEPPGRPMNTEAFF	TGTGCCATCAGTGAGCCCCCGGGACGGCCAATGAACACTGAAGCTTTCTTT	.	TRBV10-3	TRBJ1-1	.
CASSFGQPNEQFF	TGTGCCAGCAGCTTCGGACAGCCCAATGAGCAGTTCTTC	.	TRBV5-6	TRBJ2-1	.
CASRYQGETYEQYF	TGTGCCAGCAGATACCAAGGGGAAACCTACGAGCAGTACTTC	.	TRBV28	TRBJ2-7	.
CASSLAIGGTYEQYF	TGCGCCAGCAGCTTGGCCATAGGGGGTACCTACGAGCAGTACTTC	.	TRBV5-1	TRBJ2-7	.
CASSWRGLENQPQHF	TGTGCCAGCAGTTGGCGAGGACTGGAGAATCAGCCCCAGCATTTT	.	TRBV27	TRBJ1-5	.
CASSHRGRGVYEQYF	TGTGCCAGCAGCCACAGGGGGCGCGGCGTCTACGAGCAGTACTTC	TRBD1	TRBV25-1	TRBJ2-7	few
CASSLGRLGQAITDTQYF	TGTGCCAGCAGCTTAGGACGGCTGGGACAGGCGATCACAGATACGCAGTATTTT	TRBD1	TRBV7-9	TRBJ2-3	.
CASSLALWANTEAFF	TGTGCCAGCAGCTTAGCGCTTTGGGCGAACACTGAAGCTTTCTTT	.	TRBV7-2	TRBJ1-1	.
CASSDRGWYGYTF	TGTGCCAGCAGTGACCGGGGATGGTATGGCTACACCTTC	.	TRBV2	TRBJ1-2	.
CASDREAFF	TGTGCCAGTGACCGGGAAGCTTTCTTT	.	TRBV19	TRBJ1-1	.
CASSSTLGRDSPLHF	TGTGCCAGCAGTTCGACCCTGGGGCGTGATTCACCCCTCCACTTT	.	TRBV28	TRBJ1-6	.
CASSVGTGGNEKLFF	TGTGCCAGCAGCGTAGGGACAGGGGGAAATGAAAAACTGTTTTTT	TRBD1	TRBV9	TRBJ1-4	.
CASSRSLFYEQYF	TGTGCCAGCAGCCGTAGTCTGTTTTACGAGCAGTACTTC	.	TRBV11-2	TRBJ2-7	.
CASSEGVSSYNSPLHF	TGTGCCAGCAGTGAAGGAGTGAGCTCCTATAATTCACCCCTCCACTTT	.	TRBV2	TRBJ1-6	.
CAWRGLGVFGSPLHF	TGTGCCTGGAGGGGCCTCGGGGTGTTTGGATCACCCCTCCACTTT	.	TRBV30	TRBJ1-6	.
CASSYSGGNQPQHF	TGTGCCAGCAGTTACTCGGGGGGCAATCAGCCCCAGCATTTT	.	TRBV6-5	TRBJ1-5	.
CASSSSTASSYEQYF	TGTGCCAGCAGTTCCTCGACCGCTAGCTCCTACGAGCAGTACTTC	.	TRBV27	TRBJ2-7	.
CAGGDGYTF	TGTGCCGGAGGGGATGGCTACACCTTC	.	TRBV6-5	TRBJ1-2	few
CASSALSYGYTF	TGTGCCAGCAGCGCCCTTAGTTATGGCTACACCTTC	.	TRBV9	TRBJ1-2	once
CSVEPFQGYGYTF	TGCAGCGTTGAACCCTTCCAGGGCTATGGCTACACCTTC	.	TRBV29-1	TRBJ1-2	.
CASSWGGDTEAFF	TGTGCCAGTAGTTGGGGAGGGGACACTGAAGCTTTCTTT	.	TRBV19	TRBJ1-1	.
CSVEVRGGGTEAFF	TGCAGCGTTGAAGTTCGAGGGGGTGGCACTGAAGCTTTCTTT	.	TRBV29-1	TRBJ1-1	.
CASSQEWRQGPYEQYF	TGCGCCAGCAGCCAAGAGTGGCGGCAGGGTCCCTACGAGCAGTACTTC	.	TRBV4-3	TRBJ2-7	.
CASSLKTGGAYEQYF	TGTGCCAGCAGTTTAAAGACAGGGGGTGCTTACGAGCAGTACTTC	TRBD1	TRBV28	TRBJ2-7	.
CASTPGRGARDTQYF	TGTGCCAGCACTCCCGGCCGGGGGGCGAGAGATACGCAGTATTTT	.	TRBV9	TRBJ2-3	.
CASSGDRVGANVLTF	TGCGCCAGCAGCGGGGACAGGGTTGGGGCCAACGTCCTGACTTTC	TRBD1	TRBV5-1	TRBJ2-6	.
CASTPGRGVGDTQYF	TGCGCCAGCACCCCCGGGCGCGGGGTGGGAGATACGCAGTATTTT	.	TRBV4-3	TRBJ2-3	.
CASSFFNGYTF	TGTGCCAGTAGTTTCTTCAATGGCTACACCTTC	.	TRBV19	TRBJ1-2	.